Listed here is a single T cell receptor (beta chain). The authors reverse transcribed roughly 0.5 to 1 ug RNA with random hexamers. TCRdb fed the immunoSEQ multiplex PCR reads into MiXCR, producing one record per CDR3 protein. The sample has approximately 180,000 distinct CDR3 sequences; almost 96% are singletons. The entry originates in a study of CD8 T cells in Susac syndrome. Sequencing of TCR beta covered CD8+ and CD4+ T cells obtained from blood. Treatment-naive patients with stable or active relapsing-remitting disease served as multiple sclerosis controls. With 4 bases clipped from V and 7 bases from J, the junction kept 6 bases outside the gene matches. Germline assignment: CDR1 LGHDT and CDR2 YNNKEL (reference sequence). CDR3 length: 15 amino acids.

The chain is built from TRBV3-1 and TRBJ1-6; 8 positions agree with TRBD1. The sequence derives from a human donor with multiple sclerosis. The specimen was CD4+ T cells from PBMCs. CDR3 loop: CASSRTGQGNSPLHF. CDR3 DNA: TGTGCCAGCAGCCGAACCGGACAGGGCAATTCACCCCTCCACTTT.